The rows below give T cell receptor beta chains drawn from one sample of a study of T cells in narcolepsy. TCRdb's table, derived via immunoSEQ multiplex PCR, lists solely in-frame clones and lacks some. The data show tens of thousands of clones, with around 81% seen just once and about 4.4% held by the top ten. The specimen was memory (CD45RA-) CD4+ T cells from blood. These receptors originate from a human donor in good health. The conserved cysteine and the conserved F or W are not part of the CDR3 here. The order of the fields is J gene, V gene, clone size, CDR3 protein. Part of the rows lack a size; the others show once, few, many or a class for expanded clones.

j_gene: TRBJ1-2
v_gene: TRBV7-8
abundance: few
CDR3aa: ASSPGAGANYGYT

j_gene: TRBJ2-7
v_gene: TRBV19
abundance: .
CDR3aa: ASSLRGLPYEQY

j_gene: TRBJ1-6
v_gene: TRBV10-3
abundance: few
CDR3aa: AISEPLTGGNSPLH

j_gene: TRBJ1-4
v_gene: TRBV6-1
abundance: .
CDR3aa: ASSEYGQRDINEKLF

j_gene: TRBJ2-7
v_gene: TRBV7-9
abundance: .
CDR3aa: ASSLGDRRFYEQY

j_gene: TRBJ2-3
v_gene: TRBV6-5
abundance: once
CDR3aa: ASRRTASTDTQY

j_gene: TRBJ1-2
v_gene: TRBV2
abundance: .
CDR3aa: ASIRSANYGYT

j_gene: TRBJ1-5
v_gene: TRBV6-1
abundance: .
CDR3aa: ASTKTGGQPQH

j_gene: TRBJ2-2
v_gene: TRBV4-3
abundance: .
CDR3aa: ASSQEGRGVGELF

j_gene: TRBJ1-1
v_gene: TRBV5-1
abundance: few
CDR3aa: ASSLEGPTEAF

j_gene: TRBJ2-1
v_gene: TRBV9
abundance: .
CDR3aa: ASSVEGHPRGVDEQF

j_gene: TRBJ2-7
v_gene: TRBV29-1
abundance: .
CDR3aa: SVGLTSSYEQY

j_gene: TRBJ2-2
v_gene: TRBV5-1
abundance: .
CDR3aa: ASSLRQDNTGELF

j_gene: TRBJ2-1
v_gene: TRBV10-3
abundance: .
CDR3aa: AITGSGGLRQGEQF

j_gene: TRBJ2-5
v_gene: TRBV5-1
abundance: .
CDR3aa: ASSLGGQGQETQY

j_gene: TRBJ1-5
v_gene: TRBV9
abundance: .
CDR3aa: ASSVGSNQPQH

j_gene: TRBJ2-5
v_gene: TRBV7-6
abundance: few
CDR3aa: ASSLLSGGASETQY

j_gene: TRBJ1-2
v_gene: TRBV10-3
abundance: .
CDR3aa: AISERTSGYT

j_gene: TRBJ1-1
v_gene: TRBV5-4
abundance: .
CDR3aa: ASRPGTANTEAF

j_gene: TRBJ1-6
v_gene: TRBV25-1
abundance: .
CDR3aa: ASSENTGQNSPLH

j_gene: TRBJ1-1
v_gene: TRBV12-5
abundance: .
CDR3aa: ASGFPDKNTEAF

j_gene: TRBJ2-7
v_gene: TRBV27
abundance: .
CDR3aa: ASSLLGLQGEQY

j_gene: TRBJ2-3
v_gene: TRBV5-4
abundance: .
CDR3aa: ASSAGGLDTQY

j_gene: TRBJ1-2
v_gene: TRBV5-4
abundance: once
CDR3aa: ASTRDSQDYGYT

j_gene: TRBJ2-1
v_gene: TRBV10-3
abundance: .
CDR3aa: AISESGSGGTLGNEQF

j_gene: TRBJ1-1
v_gene: TRBV7-2
abundance: once
CDR3aa: ASSSPPTAIVEAF

j_gene: TRBJ1-2
v_gene: TRBV6-1
abundance: few
CDR3aa: ASRVGGRDYGYT

j_gene: TRBJ2-7
v_gene: TRBV14
abundance: .
CDR3aa: ASSQIPREQY

j_gene: TRBJ2-5
v_gene: TRBV5-4
abundance: .
CDR3aa: ASSFRAGWGGETQY

j_gene: TRBJ2-3
v_gene: TRBV9
abundance: once
CDR3aa: ASSVSPVLDTQY

j_gene: TRBJ1-6
v_gene: TRBV5-1
abundance: once
CDR3aa: ASSFKGDYNSPLH

j_gene: TRBJ1-2
v_gene: TRBV28
abundance: once
CDR3aa: ASSLLPGTYGYT

j_gene: TRBJ1-2
v_gene: TRBV5-6
abundance: few
CDR3aa: ASSSSGTDYGYT

j_gene: TRBJ1-4
v_gene: TRBV7-2
abundance: .
CDR3aa: ASSRGQGTPNEKLF

j_gene: TRBJ2-7
v_gene: TRBV19
abundance: .
CDR3aa: ASSIAGGPTYEQY

j_gene: TRBJ2-7
v_gene: TRBV7-2
abundance: once
CDR3aa: ASSLGDSASEQY

j_gene: TRBJ1-1
v_gene: TRBV6-1
abundance: .
CDR3aa: ASRTGSLTEAF

j_gene: TRBJ2-7
v_gene: TRBV2
abundance: few
CDR3aa: ASRQGTSVQGEQY

j_gene: TRBJ2-1
v_gene: TRBV5-1
abundance: .
CDR3aa: ASSSNSGEQF

j_gene: TRBJ2-7
v_gene: TRBV4-1
abundance: .
CDR3aa: ASSREEGGVYEQY

j_gene: TRBJ2-7
v_gene: TRBV5-4
abundance: .
CDR3aa: ASSPRDRVEQY

j_gene: TRBJ1-2
v_gene: TRBV19
abundance: .
CDR3aa: ASSYNRGYT

j_gene: TRBJ2-3
v_gene: TRBV5-4
abundance: .
CDR3aa: ASSLKLAGGLADTQY

j_gene: TRBJ1-2
v_gene: TRBV4-1
abundance: .
CDR3aa: ASSPEAHMAGGAYYYGYT

j_gene: TRBJ1-1
v_gene: TRBV4-1
abundance: .
CDR3aa: ASSPSFVAEMNTEAF

j_gene: TRBJ1-4
v_gene: TRBV10-3
abundance: once
CDR3aa: AISETGSNEKLF

j_gene: TRBJ1-6
v_gene: TRBV11-2
abundance: .
CDR3aa: ASSLEVGIPLH